The table lists the clone carrying this TCR beta chain with a few counts. This sample was included in a study of blood T cell repertoires in COVID-19. Across the study: COVID-19 samples collected from the United States, Italy and Spain covered acute and convalescent phases.

Using immunoSEQ multiplex PCR, the repertoire was profiled, and TCRdb retains in-frame clones only, with some absent. The table records under 250,000 clones, 81% of them present only once. The V and J ends lost 7 bases and 4 bases, in that order; junction bases with no gene match: 11. The CDR3 has 18 residues. Germline assignment: CDR1 LNHDA and CDR2 SQIVND (reference sequence). Sequencing was performed on PBMCs or T cells enriched from blood (not recorded which). The receptor comes from a woman in her fifties or sixties with acute COVID-19. The chain joins TRBV19 to TRBJ2-3; 16 bases are a match to TRBD2. The chain's CDR3 is CASTPRGTSGGAADTQYF. The CDR3 bases are TGTGCCAGTACCCCGCGGGGGACTAGCGGGGGGGCGGCAGATACGCAGTATTTT.